A single TCR beta chain is shown here with its context. The antigen remains unidentified. The sample is drawn from a study of response to subunit inactivated influenza vaccine. Findings of the study overall: Every seasonal influenza vaccination brings in few new T cells, the authors suggested.

Using its own MiXCR run on the RT-PCR reads, TCRdb lists one record per CDR3 protein. The sample consists of approximately 500,000 distinct CDR3 sequences, over 10% of them appearing once. Germline V gene sequence: CDR1 SGHTA, CDR2 FQGNSA. The CDR3 is 16 residues long. Trimming stripped 1 base from V and 6 bases from J, with 16 bases between. The chain couples TRBV7-2 to TRBJ1-5; D remains ambiguous. This receptor was taken from a man aged 50 to 59 who received an inactivated influenza vaccine. The material was PBMCs from blood, obtained roughly 45 days after vaccination. The CDR3 loop reads CASSLDVRVYSQPQHF. The DNA for the CDR3 is TGTGCCAGCAGCTTAGATGTGCGGGTGTATAGTCAGCCCCAGCATTTT.